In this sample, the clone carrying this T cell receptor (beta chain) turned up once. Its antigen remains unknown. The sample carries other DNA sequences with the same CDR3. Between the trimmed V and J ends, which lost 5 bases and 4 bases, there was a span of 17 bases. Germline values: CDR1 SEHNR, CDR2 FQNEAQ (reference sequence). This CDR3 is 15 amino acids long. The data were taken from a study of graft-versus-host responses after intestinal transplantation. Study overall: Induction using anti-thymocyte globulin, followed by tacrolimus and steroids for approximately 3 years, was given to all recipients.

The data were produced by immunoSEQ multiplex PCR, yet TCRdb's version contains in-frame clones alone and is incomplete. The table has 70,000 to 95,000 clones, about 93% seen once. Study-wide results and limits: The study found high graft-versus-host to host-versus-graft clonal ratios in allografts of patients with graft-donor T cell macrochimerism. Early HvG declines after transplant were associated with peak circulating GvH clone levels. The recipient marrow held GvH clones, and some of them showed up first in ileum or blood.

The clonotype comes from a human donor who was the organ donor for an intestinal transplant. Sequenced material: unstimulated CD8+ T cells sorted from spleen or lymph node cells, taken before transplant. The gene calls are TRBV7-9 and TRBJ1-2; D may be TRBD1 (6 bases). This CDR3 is CASSLGQGLRYGYTF. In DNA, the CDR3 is TGTGCCAGCAGCCTTGGGCAGGGGCTTCGCTATGGCTACACCTTC.